The 2 T cell receptor beta chains reported below all come from one sample, sequenced in a study of cytomegalovirus exposure and HLA in healthy donors. Vbeta (60) and Jbeta (13) primers were used in the PCR. TCRdb's copy holds only in-frame clones and misses some; the assay was immunoSEQ multiplex PCR. This sample's clone table lists 140,000 to 150,000 clones. Sequences were obtained from PBMCs. The receptors come from a male donor in good health and CMV-seronegative.

The chain joins TRBV25-1 to TRBJ2-1; possible D gene TRBD2, 5 bases. V lost 8 bases, J lost 5 bases, and 7 bases lay in between. Per the germline V gene, CDR1 is MGHDK and CDR2 is SYGVNS. The CDR3 length is 11 residues. Written as DNA, the CDR3 is TGTGCCAGCGACGGGGACAATGAGCAGTTCTTC. The encoded protein is CASDGDNEQFF. Using reference TRBV25-1 and TRBJ2-1 for the parts outside the CDR3, the full variable domain is EADIYQTPRYLVIGTGKKITLECSQTMGHDKMYWYQQDPGMELHLIHYSYGVNSTEKGDLSSESTVSRIRTEHFPLTLESARPSHTSQYLCASDGDNEQFFGPGTRLTVL.

This rearrangement joins TRBV5-1 to TRBJ2-1; D perhaps matches TRBD2 (7 bases). The CDR3 loop spans 11 amino acids. The V end was cut by 7 bases, the J end by 7 bases, with 9 bases between. Germline lookup yields CDR1 SGHRS and CDR2 YFSETQ. Written as DNA, the CDR3 is TGCGCCAGCGGGAGGGGGAATGAGCAGTTCTTC. Translating it yields CASGRGNEQFF.